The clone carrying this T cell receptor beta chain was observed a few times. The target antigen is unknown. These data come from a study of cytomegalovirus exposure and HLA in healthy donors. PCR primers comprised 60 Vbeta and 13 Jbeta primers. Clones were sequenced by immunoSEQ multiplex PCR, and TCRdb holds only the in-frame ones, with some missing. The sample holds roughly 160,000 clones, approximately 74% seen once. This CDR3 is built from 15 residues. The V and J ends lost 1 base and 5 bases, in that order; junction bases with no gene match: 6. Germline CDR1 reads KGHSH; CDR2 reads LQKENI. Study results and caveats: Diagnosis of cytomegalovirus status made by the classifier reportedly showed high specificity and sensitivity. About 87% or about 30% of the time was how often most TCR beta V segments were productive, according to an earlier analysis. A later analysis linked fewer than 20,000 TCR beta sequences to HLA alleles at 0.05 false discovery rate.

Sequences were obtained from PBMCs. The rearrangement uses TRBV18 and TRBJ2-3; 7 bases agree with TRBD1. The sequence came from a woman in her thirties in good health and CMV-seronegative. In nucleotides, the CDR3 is TGTGCCAGCTCACCACTTGACAGGGTAGGAGATACGCAGTATTTT. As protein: CASSPLDRVGDTQYF.